This is a list of T cell receptor beta chains from one sample in a study of T cell changes during pregnancy in multiple sclerosis. Some clones are missing from TCRdb's copy, which holds only in-frame ones; the method was immunoSEQ multiplex PCR. The table lists around 54,000 clones, 85% to 95% of them singletons, with 0.61% in the top ten. Sequencing used CD4+ T cells from peripheral blood mononuclear cells, obtained after pregnancy. The receptors derive from a female donor in good health, enrolled as a control in a pregnancy study. CDR3s include the opening cysteine and the closing phenylalanine or tryptophan. A D gene is named only where the DNA matches it firmly. Not all rows give a size; the values are once, few, many and, for expanded clones, a class.

d_gene	v_gene	abundance	j_gene	CDR3nt	CDR3aa
TRBD2	TRBV9	NA	TRBJ2-7	TGTGCCAGCGGACCCGGGACTAGCGGGGGGGCCTACGAGCAGTACTTC	CASGPGTSGGAYEQYF
TRBD1	TRBV18	NA	TRBJ2-7	TGTGCCAGCTCACCCCTGGACAGGGCGGACGAGCAGTACTTC	CASSPLDRADEQYF
NA	TRBV5-1	NA	TRBJ2-3	TGCGCCAGCAGCTCGGGACTTGAACCAGATACGCAGTATTTT	CASSSGLEPDTQYF
TRBD1	TRBV25-1	NA	TRBJ2-7	TGTGCCAGCAGGGCCGGGACAGGCACCTACGAGCAGTACTTC	CASRAGTGTYEQYF
NA	TRBV11-2	NA	TRBJ2-6	TGTGCCAGCAGTAGACCAGGCTCTGGGGCCAACGTCCTGACTTTC	CASSRPGSGANVLTF
NA	TRBV7-2	once	TRBJ1-4	TGTGCCAGCAGCTTAAAGGCCGGGGAAAAACTGTTTTTT	CASSLKAGEKLFF
TRBD1	TRBV7-2	NA	TRBJ1-2	TGTGCGACCAGAAAACAGGGGTTCGGCTATGGCTACACCTTC	CATRKQGFGYGYTF
NA	TRBV27	NA	TRBJ2-7	TGTGCCAGCAGTTACGACAGTGGTTCCTACGAGCAGTACTTC	CASSYDSGSYEQYF
TRBD1	TRBV7-9	NA	TRBJ1-2	TGTGCCAGCAGCTTAGAGGGGACAGGGGGCAGCTCATATGGCTACACCTTC	CASSLEGTGGSSYGYTF
TRBD2	TRBV7-8	once	TRBJ2-7	TGTGCCAGCAGCTTAGCGGCTAGCGGGAGCGCGAGCGAGCAGTACTTC	CASSLAASGSASEQYF
NA	TRBV7-3	NA	TRBJ1-2	TGTGCCAGCAGCTTTACAGGGAGTTCCTATGGCTACACCTTC	CASSFTGSSYGYTF
TRBD2	TRBV5-4	NA	TRBJ2-7	TGTGCCAGCAGTACCATAGCGGGGAACTACGAGCAGTACTTC	CASSTIAGNYEQYF
NA	TRBV7-6	few	TRBJ2-4	TGTGCCAGCAGCTTAGGGGGCGCCCCGGCAAGCATTCAGTACTTC	CASSLGGAPASIQYF
NA	TRBV18	NA	TRBJ2-4	TGTGCCAGCTCACCTCTTGGGGGGGCCAAAAACATTCAGTACTTC	CASSPLGGAKNIQYF
NA	TRBV7-4	NA	TRBJ2-7	TGTGCCAGCAGCCCCCACCCACAGGGTGTCGGCTACGAGCAGTACTTC	CASSPHPQGVGYEQYF
NA	TRBV19	NA	TRBJ2-5	TGTGCCAGTAGTACGTCTCCGGGTTCCCAGTACTTC	CASSTSPGSQYF
NA	TRBV7-3	NA	TRBJ1-5	TGTGCCAGTTCACTGGGCCCAAATCAGCCCCAGCATTTT	CASSLGPNQPQHF
TRBD2	TRBV5-6	NA	TRBJ2-1	TGTGCCAGCAGCTTGGGCGAGTTGAGACTAGCGGGAGGGAGTGAGCAGTTCTTC	CASSLGELRLAGGSEQFF
NA	TRBV28	NA	TRBJ2-5	TGTGCCAGCAATAGGCGGGGCCTGGACCATTGGGGCCAGTACTTC	CASNRRGLDHWGQYF
NA	TRBV29-1	NA	TRBJ2-1	TGCAGCGTGGTGGGCTTCTCCTACAATGAGCAGTTCTTC	CSVVGFSYNEQFF
NA	TRBV5-4	NA	TRBJ1-1	TGTGCCAGCAGCTTGCGGAGTGAAGCTTTCTTT	CASSLRSEAFF
TRBD1	TRBV11-2	NA	TRBJ1-3	TGTGCCAGCAGCTTAGAGGGACAGGGAACCTCTGGAAACACCATATATTTT	CASSLEGQGTSGNTIYF
TRBD2	TRBV9	NA	TRBJ2-2	TGTGCCAGCAGTGAAAGAGGACTAGCGCTGAACACCGGGGAGCTGTTTTTT	CASSERGLALNTGELFF
NA	TRBV4-2	NA	TRBJ2-5	TGTGCCAGCAGCCAAGATCGGGGTGAGACCCAGTACTTC	CASSQDRGETQYF
TRBD1	TRBV27	few	TRBJ2-7	TGTGCCAGCAGAAGGACAGGGTCCTACGAGCAGTACTTC	CASRRTGSYEQYF
TRBD1	TRBV30	NA	TRBJ1-1	TGTGCCTGGAGTGGTGGACAGGGAGAAGCTTTCTTT	CAWSGGQGEAFF
TRBD2	TRBV29-1	few	TRBJ2-1	TGCAGCGCCGCTATTAGCGGGAGTATTAATGAGCAGTTCTTC	CSAAISGSINEQFF
NA	TRBV12-1	NA	TRBJ1-5	TGTGCCAGCACCTTTCAACAGGGTCGGGGAAATCAGCCCCAGCATTTT	CASTFQQGRGNQPQHF
NA	TRBV9	NA	TRBJ1-2	TGTGCCAGCAGCGTAGGGACAGCTAACTATGGCTACACCTTC	CASSVGTANYGYTF
NA	TRBV7-2	NA	TRBJ1-6	TGTGCCAGCAGCCGCGGGGTGAAGCATCTAACCTATAATTCACCCCTCCACTTT	CASSRGVKHLTYNSPLHF
NA	TRBV27	NA	TRBJ2-5	TGTGCCAGCAAAGCGGCAGGAGAGACCCAGTACTTC	CASKAAGETQYF
TRBD2	TRBV6-1	NA	TRBJ2-7	TGTGCCAGCAGTGTCCTGGGACTAGCGGGAGGGCCCCTTACCTACGAGCAGTACTTC	CASSVLGLAGGPLTYEQYF
TRBD2	TRBV2	NA	TRBJ2-7	TGTGCCAGCAGTATTCCGGGGGGGAGAGAGCAGTACTTC	CASSIPGGREQYF
NA	TRBV6-1	NA	TRBJ1-2	TGTGCCAGCAGGTCCATCTATGGCTACACCTTC	CASRSIYGYTF
TRBD2	TRBV5-1	once	TRBJ2-1	TGCGCCAGCAGCCGTAGCGGGGGGAGCTCCTACAATGAGCAGTTCTTC	CASSRSGGSSYNEQFF
TRBD2	TRBV28	NA	TRBJ2-1	TGTGCCAGCAGTTTAGGGACTAGCGGGACCAATGAGCAGTTCTTC	CASSLGTSGTNEQFF
TRBD1	TRBV12-5	NA	TRBJ1-1	TGTGCTAGTGGTTCGCAAGGGACAGGGGGGACTGAAGCTTTCTTT	CASGSQGTGGTEAFF
TRBD2	TRBV9	NA	TRBJ2-1	TGTGCCAGCAGCGTAGCCCACAGAACTAGCGGGAGGGTAGGGAATGAGCAGTTCTTC	CASSVAHRTSGRVGNEQFF